This TCR beta chain derives from a study of blood T cell repertoires in COVID-19. In this sample, this clone turned up once. CDR3 length: 13 amino acids. CDR1 is MNHEY, CDR2 SMNVEV, per germline (reference sequence). V was cut by 4 bases and J by 0 bases, with 4 bases left in between. The protocol was immunoSEQ multiplex PCR, while the TCRdb copy is restricted to in-frame clones and leaves out a portion. Counted here are about 250,000 clones, 70% to 90% occurring once; the ten biggest clones make up roughly 3.1%. The receptor comes from a man between 18 and 29 years old with active or convalescent COVID-19. Sequenced input: peripheral blood. The gene calls are TRBV27 and TRBJ1-5; D uncertain. CDR3 residues: CASSSNSNQPQHF. The CDR3 coding sequence is TGTGCCAGCAGTTCTAATAGCAATCAGCCCCAGCATTTT.